These 14 T cell receptor beta chains were all obtained from the same sample, sequenced in a study of control samples from healthy donors and cancer patients. Some clones are missing from TCRdb's copy, which holds only in-frame ones; the method was immunoSEQ multiplex PCR. In the table there are about 120,000 clones, around 92% of which are singletons. The specimen sequenced was PBMCs. These receptors originate from a man older than 75 with head and neck cancer.

The chain has TRBV27 and TRBJ2-5, with 9 bases aligning to TRBD2. Germline-derived CDR1 and CDR2 are MNHEY and SMNVEV (reference sequence). The CDR3 sequence is 15 residues long. V was clipped by 6 bases and J by 5 bases; unmatched bases: 10. The CDR3 reads CASSPQASGAETQYF. CDR3 nucleotides: TGTGCCAGCAGCCCCCAGGCTAGCGGGGCGGAGACCCAGTACTTC.

The J gene is TRBJ2-1, the V gene TRBV6-5; D is uncertain. This CDR3 contains 16 residues. Per germline, CDR1 MNHEY and CDR2 SVGAGI. The germline V and J ends were trimmed by 4 bases and 8 bases, with 21 bases remaining between them. For the CDR3, the DNA is TGTGCCAGCAGTTCCCCAAGAACGGATCGTCGCTATGAGCAGTTCTTC. Residues: CASSSPRTDRRYEQFF.

This clone was observed a handful of times. The chain has TRBV18 and TRBJ2-2; D ambiguous. CDR3 length: 14 residues. CDR1 and CDR2 from the germline V gene are KGHSH and LQKENI. Trimming took off 4 bases at V and 1 base at J, with 7 bases between the two ends. The chain's CDR3 is CASSLTQNTGELFF. The CDR3 bases are TGTGCCAGCTCACTAACACAGAACACCGGGGAGCTGTTTTTT.

This clone was observed a few times. This chain connects TRBV2 to TRBJ1-6; 10 nucleotides match TRBD1. Germline CDR1 reads SNHLY; CDR2 reads FYNNEI. CDR3 length: 15 residues. V was clipped by 7 bases and J by 6 bases; unmatched bases: 6. The CDR3 DNA reads TGTGCCAGCAAGCCGGGACAGGGGTTTAATTCACCCCTCCACTTT. Translating gives CASKPGQGFNSPLHF.

J is TRBJ2-7 and V is TRBV2, with 7 bases fitting TRBD1. Losses at the gene ends were 8 bases for V and 5 bases for J; bases not matched to a gene: 9. CDR3 length: 13 amino acids. In germline, CDR1 is SNHLY, CDR2 FYNNEI. CDR3 amino acids: CASGGRGTDEQYF. The CDR3 DNA is TGTGCCAGCGGTGGCAGGGGGACCGACGAGCAGTACTTC. Drawing the rest from reference TRBV2 and TRBJ2-7, the complete variable domain is EPEVTQTPSHQVTQMGQEVILRCVPISNHLYFYWYRQILGQKVEFLVSFYNNEISEKSEIFDDQFSVERPDGSNFTLKIRSTKLEDSAMYFCASGGRGTDEQYFGPGTRLTVT.

The CDR3 nucleotides read TGTGCCAGCAGGAACAGGGGGAGGGGTGAGACCCAGTACTTC. Its protein product is CASRNRGRGETQYF. The chain employs TRBV2 and TRBJ2-5; possible D gene TRBD1, 8 bases. Germline V gives CDR1 SNHLY, CDR2 FYNNEI. The CDR3 length is 14 residues. Trimming took 6 bases from V and 5 from J, leaving 16 bases between them.

V gene TRBV13 combines with J gene TRBJ2-3; TRBD1 is a possible D gene (6 bases). The germline gives CDR1 PRHDT, CDR2 FYEKMQ (reference sequence). CDR3 length: 15 residues. V lost 5 bases and J 0 bases, leaving 12 bases between the germline ends. This chain's CDR3 is CASSQRQASTDTQYF. The CDR3 region has the DNA TGTGCCAGCAGCCAGAGACAGGCTAGCACAGATACGCAGTATTTT.

The gene calls are TRBV10-1 and TRBJ1-1; the match to TRBD1 covers 7 bases. This CDR3 has 13 residues. Per the germline V gene, CDR1 is WNHNN and CDR2 is SYGVQD (reference sequence). J lost 6 bases, V lost 3 bases, and 4 bases had no gene match. The CDR3 here is CASSDVGQPEAFF. DNA for the CDR3: TGCGCCAGCAGTGATGTGGGACAGCCTGAAGCTTTCTTT.

This sequence joins TRBV6-5 and TRBJ1-5, with D perhaps matching TRBD1 (5 bases). This CDR3 has 12 amino acids. V lost 5 bases to trimming and J lost 9 bases, with 11 bases between them. Germline V lookup: CDR1 MNHEY, CDR2 SVGAGI. The CDR3 coding sequence is TGTGCCAGCAGTACCGACAGCGGGCCCCAGCATTTT. Its protein is CASSTDSGPQHF.

V and J are TRBV28 and TRBJ1-2; possible D gene TRBD1, 6 bases. This CDR3 comprises 13 residues. CDR1 is MDHEN, CDR2 SYDVKM, per germline. V shed 7 bases and J shed 8 bases, with 17 bases lying between them. In DNA form, the CDR3 reads TGTGCCAGCATACGAGGGGGGGTTAGAGGCTACACCTTC. It codes for CASIRGGVRGYTF.

The chain joins TRBV5-4 to TRBJ2-1; D may be TRBD1 or TRBD2 (5 bases each). From germline, CDR1 is SGHNT and CDR2 YYREEE (reference sequence). V gave up 5 bases and J gave up 7 bases, with 19 bases separating them. The CDR3 is 15 residues long. This CDR3 reads CASRLMTVGENEQFF. The CDR3 nucleotides read TGTGCCAGCAGGCTGATGACGGTGGGGGAGAATGAGCAGTTCTTC.

This clone was found once. The DNA of the CDR3 is TGTGCCACCAGCAGAGACGGAAAGGGGACAGATACGCAGTATTTT. It specifies CATSRDGKGTDTQYF. V gene TRBV15 combines with J gene TRBJ2-3; TRBD1 might be the D (5 bases). With 0 bases removed from V and 3 bases from J, the gap between germline ends came to 10 bases. Per the germline V gene, CDR1 is LNHNV and CDR2 is YYDKDF (reference sequence). There are 15 residues in the CDR3.

The chain employs TRBV4-1 and TRBJ1-2; 9 nucleotides match TRBD1. The V gene end was trimmed by 3 bases and the J gene end by 5 bases; junction bases not matched to a gene: 10. The CDR3 is made up of 16 amino acids. Looked up from germline, CDR1 is MGHRA and CDR2 is YSYEKL. CDR3 sequence: CASSQTRDRDRYGYTF. Written as DNA, the CDR3 is TGCGCCAGCAGCCAGACCCGGGACAGGGATCGGTATGGCTACACCTTC.

The rearrangement uses TRBV19 and TRBJ2-7, with D hard to call. Trimming left V 3 bases short and J 2 bases short, with 8 bases between. The CDR3 has 13 amino acids. The germline V gene has CDR1 LNHDA and CDR2 SQIVND (reference sequence). The CDR3: CASSIAEAYEQYF. The CDR3 DNA sequence: TGTGCCAGTAGTATCGCGGAAGCCTACGAGCAGTACTTC.